This T cell receptor (beta chain) derives from a study of tumor-infiltrating lymphocytes in primary liver carcinoma. Findings and limits, study-wide: CD8+ and CD4+ repertoires went uncompared, the samples being bulk unsorted.

Synthesis of TCR beta cDNA was carried out from approximately 470 ng total RNA with a constant-region primer. Investigators got TCR beta libraries out of three nested multiplex PCR rounds, done with slightly modified ARM-PCR. A C-beta reverse primer was combined with TRBV1-TRBV30 forward primers in the first two PCR rounds, and each round had roughly 9 cycles. TCRdb reprocessed the multiplex PCR reads via MiXCR and lists one record per CDR3 protein. The table lists 300,000 to 350,000 distinct CDR3 sequences, about 65% of them singletons. On this clonotype itself: Its antigen is unidentified. Compared with germline, one end of the junction differs, possibly owing to a read error.

This CDR3 contains 15 residues. Germline loops: CDR1 SGHAT, CDR2 FQNNGV. Germline DNA was also extracted, with blood RNA taken from unsorted whole blood. Patients were treatment-naive with chronic HBV infection. Researchers reported drawing about 4 milliliters of peripheral blood before surgery. The sequenced sample was peripheral blood. The receptor was derived from a man aged 40-55 years with primary liver carcinoma and hepatitis B virus infection. V and J are TRBV11-2 and TRBJ1-5; a weak D match, TRBD1 (5 bases). Here the CDR3 reads CASIRGGWVIQPQPF. Here the CDR3 DNA reads TGTGCCAGCATTAGGGGAGGGTGGGTCATTCAGCCCCAGCCTTTT.